This TCR beta chain is from a study of molecular identifiers for immune sequencing clone quantification. Regarding the study as a whole: Clonotypes surpassing 20 RNA copies contained over 97% of effector molecules, versus under 1% in naive cells.

The CDR3 totals 18 residues. With V trimmed by 1 base and J by 4 bases, 13 bases remained unmatched. Germline V gene data show CDR1 as LGHNA and CDR2 as YNFKEQ. In this sample, this clonotype turned up a few times. Its antigen is still unknown. TCRdb itself ran the PCR reads through MiXCR, one entry per CDR3 protein. Of around 470,000 distinct CDR3 sequences listed, around 23% were seen once; the top ten hold under 0.8%. Sequences were obtained from naive CD8+ T cells from blood, with Jurkat cell RNA spiked in. Subset denoted: FACS-sorted CD8+CD4-CCR7+CD45RA+ naive T cells. This chain uses TRBV4-2 with TRBJ1-5; TRBD1 matches at 7 bases. This receptor was identified in a human donor in good health. Some libraries in this study had Jurkat cell RNA spiked in. The CDR3 DNA is TGTGCCAGCAGCCAAGGGATTCCCGGGCAGGGGGGGAATCAGCCCCAGCATTTT. Translating gives CASSQGIPGQGGNQPQHF.